Included here is one T cell receptor beta chain sequence, with context. Other nucleotide sequences from this sample produce the same CDR3. This specimen comes from a study of shared clonotypes between healthy human individuals. V shed 6 bases and J 2 bases; nucleotides not matched to a gene: 4. The CDR3 sequence is 14 residues long. CDR1 and CDR2 (germline): MNHEY, SMNVEV (reference sequence). CD45RO-negative CD8 cells positively selected for CCR7 made up the naive population, which excluded terminally differentiated effector memory CD45RA+ cells. Assay used: immunoSEQ multiplex PCR; TCRdb lists only in-frame clones, some missing. The table has some 2,100,000 clones, around 93% seen once.

The sequence was obtained from a man younger than 35 in good health. Some clones in this sample may be carry-over from other donors' samples. The chain links TRBV27 to TRBJ1-5, with 7 bases fitting TRBD1. What was sequenced was naive CD8+ T cells from PBMCs. Written as DNA, the CDR3 is TGTGCCAGCAGCTGGACAGGAGGCAATCAGCCCCAGCATTTT. Protein: CASSWTGGNQPQHF.